This entry lists 18 T cell receptor beta chains sequenced from one sample in a study of T-cell memory formation after mild COVID-19. Using its own MiXCR run on the 5' RACE reads, TCRdb lists one record per CDR3 protein. Of about 320,000 distinct CDR3 sequences in the sample, 14% are singletons; the top ten hold around 20%. Sequencing was carried out using PBMCs or a T cell subset sorted from them (not recorded which). These receptors came from a man younger than 30 who had mild COVID-19 (a few samples of this study predate the infection). Cell type and time point are not known.

The sample holds a few counts of this clonotype. This chain uses TRBV20-1 with TRBJ1-5, with 9 positions matching TRBD1. The CDR3 totals 16 residues. After removal of 1 base from V and 1 base from J, the junction contained 5 bases not matched to a gene. Germline CDR1 and CDR2: DFQATT and SNEGSKA (reference sequence). The DNA for the CDR3 is TGCAGTGCTAGAGGGGACAGGGCCACAAGCAATCAGCCCCAGCATTTT. Translating it yields CSARGDRATSNQPQHF.

This chain connects TRBV7-9 to TRBJ2-1; D not resolved. Germline assignment: CDR1 SEHNR and CDR2 FQNEAQ (reference sequence). V lost 0 bases to trimming and J lost 6 bases, with 6 bases between them. The CDR3 contains 13 residues. The CDR3 DNA reads as TGTGCCAGCAGCTTAGCCAGGACCAATGAGCAGTTCTTC. The encoded protein is CASSLARTNEQFF.

This clonotype was observed many times. This rearrangement joins TRBV7-3 to TRBJ2-6; D is ambiguous. Per germline, CDR1 SGHTA and CDR2 FQGTGA. There are 15 residues in the CDR3. Trimming shortened V by 0 bases and J by 4 bases, and 7 bases separated the two germline ends. The CDR3 sequence: CASSLTGPGANVLTF. The CDR3 DNA sequence: TGTGCCAGCAGCTTAACAGGGCCCGGGGCCAACGTCCTGACTTTC.

This clonotype was recorded a few times. The chain links TRBV19 to TRBJ2-3; D unclear. CDR1 is LNHDA, CDR2 SQIVND, per germline (reference sequence). The CDR3 loop spans 16 amino acids. V was shortened by 1 base and J by 1 base, with 12 bases between the two germline ends. The CDR3: CASSIGTATGTDTQYF. The CDR3 nucleotides are TGTGCCAGTAGTATAGGTACGGCAACCGGCACAGATACGCAGTATTTT. Combining the CDR3 with reference TRBV19 and TRBJ2-3 gives the whole variable domain DGGITQSPKYLFRKEGQNVTLSCEQNLNHDAMYWYRQDPGQGLRLIYYSQIVNDFQKGDIAEGYSVSREKKESFPLTVTSAQKNPTAFYLCASSIGTATGTDTQYFGPGTRLTVL.

Ten or more counts support this clonotype. The chain has TRBV9 and TRBJ2-3, with 12 bases matching TRBD2. Trimming took 2 bases from V and 4 from J; bases not matched to a gene: 2. Germline values: CDR1 SGDLS, CDR2 YYNGEE. This CDR3 has 15 residues. The CDR3: CASSVLAGGADTQYF. The CDR3 nucleotides are TGTGCCAGCAGCGTCCTAGCGGGGGGGGCAGATACGCAGTATTTT. Drawing the rest from reference TRBV9 and TRBJ2-3, the complete variable domain is DSGVTQTPKHLITATGQRVTLRCSPRSGDLSVYWYQQSLDQGLQFLIQYYNGEERAKGNILERFSAQQFPDLHSELNLSSLELGDSALYFCASSVLAGGADTQYFGPGTRLTVL.

The chain employs TRBV5-1 and TRBJ2-7, with D perhaps TRBD1 (7 bases). CDR3 length: 15 amino acids. V gave up 4 bases and J gave up 1 base, with 15 bases separating them. Germline-derived CDR1 and CDR2 are SGHRS and YFSETQ. The CDR3 DNA is TGCGCCAGCAGCGGGGGGACAGTTCTATCCTACGAGCAGTACTTC. It codes for CASSGGTVLSYEQYF.

This chain uses TRBV6-2 or TRBV6-3 with TRBJ2-5; TRBD2 agrees at 11 bases. V dropped 8 bases and J dropped 1; count of bases not matched to a gene: 3. The CDR3 contains 14 residues. Germline V lookup: CDR1 MNHEY, CDR2 SVGEGT. CDR3 bases: TGTGCCAGCCAAACTAGCGGGGGCCAAGAGACCCAGTACTTC. This codes for CASQTSGGQETQYF.

This clonotype has just a few counts. The chain links TRBV20-1 to TRBJ2-7; D may be TRBD1 (6 bases). The length of the CDR3 is 13 residues. CDR1 DFQATT and CDR2 SNEGSKA come from the germline V gene (reference sequence). V was clipped by 0 bases and J by 6 bases, with 12 bases between them. CDR3 nucleotides: TGCAGTGCTAGAGATCGACAGGTAGCCGAGCAGTACGTC. Translation gives CSARDRQVAEQYV.

The genes are TRBV19 and TRBJ1-2; 9 nucleotides align to TRBD1. Germline V gives CDR1 LNHDA, CDR2 SQIVND (reference sequence). The CDR3 spans 15 residues. The V gene end was trimmed by 5 bases and the J gene end by 2 bases; junction bases not matched to a gene: 6. The CDR3 sequence is CASSPGTGSNYGYTF. The DNA of the CDR3 is TGTGCCAGTAGTCCCGGGACAGGGAGCAACTATGGCTACACCTTC.

This chain connects TRBV18 to TRBJ1-1; 12 nucleotides match TRBD1. CDR1 and CDR2 (germline): KGHSH, LQKENI. Germline trimming cut 5 bases from V and 10 bases from J; bases unmatched to any gene: 17. CDR3 length: 17 residues. In DNA form, the CDR3 reads TGTGCCAGCTCAACTCCGGGACAGGGGGCTACTGCGGATGGAGCTTTCTTT. Translation: CASSTPGQGATADGAFF.

The chain combines TRBV20-1 with TRBJ1-3; D uncertain. The V end was cut by 5 bases, the J end by 0 bases, with 11 bases between. Germline values: CDR1 DFQATT, CDR2 SNEGSKA (reference sequence). This CDR3 has 14 residues. The CDR3: CSADAASSGNTIYF. The CDR3 DNA follows: TGCAGTGCTGACGCAGCCTCCTCTGGAAACACCATATATTTT.

In this sample, this clonotype turned up a few times. This CDR3 reads CASSPTSTGDGANVLTF. In DNA, the CDR3 is TGTGCCAGCAGCCCTACATCGACAGGCGACGGGGCCAACGTCCTGACTTTC. This chain links TRBV3-1 with TRBJ2-6; weak D call: TRBD1 (6 bases). The CDR3 has 17 amino acids. Germline CDR1 and CDR2: LGHDT and YNNKEL (reference sequence). With 4 bases removed from V and 4 bases from J, the gap between germline ends came to 17 bases.

This clonotype was counted between two and nine times. The rearrangement uses TRBV6-6 and TRBJ1-2; D perhaps matches TRBD1 (5 bases). The CDR3 consists of 14 residues. The germline gives CDR1 MNHNY, CDR2 SVGAGI (reference sequence). Trimming removed 0 bases at V and 3 bases at J, with 8 bases between. In nucleotides, the CDR3 is TGTGCCAGCAGTTACTCCAGGGAAGACTATGGCTACACCTTC. It encodes CASSYSREDYGYTF.

This clonotype appeared a few times. The V gene is TRBV5-5, the J gene TRBJ1-2, with 9 bases matching TRBD1. Per the germline V gene, CDR1 is SGHKS and CDR2 is YYEKEE (reference sequence). J lost 7 bases, V lost 4 bases, and 11 bases had no gene match. The CDR3 length is 15 residues. The CDR3 DNA is TGTGCCAGCAGCACACCCGGGACAGGGCCTGGTGGCTACACCTTC. Translated, it gives CASSTPGTGPGGYTF.

The chain links TRBV6-5 to TRBJ2-1; no reliable D call. Trimming cost V 0 bases and J 7 bases, with 13 bases left between them. The CDR3 contains 15 residues. CDR1 is MNHEY and CDR2 is SVGAGI in the germline V gene. CDR3 protein: CASSYSAGSSNEQFF. The CDR3 bases are TGTGCCAGCAGTTACTCCGCTGGTAGCTCGAATGAGCAGTTCTTC.

At least ten counts were recorded for this clonotype. The chain is built from TRBV7-3 and TRBJ2-5; D unresolved. Looked up from germline, CDR1 is SGHTA and CDR2 is FQGTGA. Trimming removed 5 bases at V and 5 bases at J, with 12 bases between. The CDR3 totals 13 residues. DNA for the CDR3: TGTGCCAGCAGCGCGGACGGATGGGAGACCCAGTACTTC. Protein: CASSADGWETQYF. The full variable domain, rest sourced from reference TRBV7-3 and TRBJ2-5, is GAGVSQTPSNKVTEKGKYVELRCDPISGHTALYWYRQSLGQGPEFLIYFQGTGAADDSGLPNDRFFAVRPEGSVSTLKIQRTERGDSAVYLCASSADGWETQYFGPGTRLLVL.

V is TRBV11-3 and J is TRBJ2-1; 11 positions match TRBD2. The CDR3 sequence is 16 residues long. Germline CDR1 and CDR2: SGHNT and YENEEA. Unmatched junction bases numbered 7, after V lost 3 bases and J lost 6 bases. CDR3 nucleotides: TGTGCCAGCAGCTTGGCCCCCGGGACTAGCGGCAATGAGCAGTTCTTC. Its protein is CASSLAPGTSGNEQFF.

This clonotype has only a few counts. The chain joins TRBV5-1 to TRBJ2-7, with a possible D match to TRBD2 (5 bases). Trimming removed 4 bases from V and 0 bases from J, with 14 bases in between. This CDR3 has 15 amino acids. Germline CDR1 and CDR2: SGHRS and YFSETQ. CDR3 bases: TGCGCCAGCAGCCCCGAGGGCCTTAGCTCCTACGAGCAGTACGTC. It yields the protein CASSPEGLSSYEQYV.